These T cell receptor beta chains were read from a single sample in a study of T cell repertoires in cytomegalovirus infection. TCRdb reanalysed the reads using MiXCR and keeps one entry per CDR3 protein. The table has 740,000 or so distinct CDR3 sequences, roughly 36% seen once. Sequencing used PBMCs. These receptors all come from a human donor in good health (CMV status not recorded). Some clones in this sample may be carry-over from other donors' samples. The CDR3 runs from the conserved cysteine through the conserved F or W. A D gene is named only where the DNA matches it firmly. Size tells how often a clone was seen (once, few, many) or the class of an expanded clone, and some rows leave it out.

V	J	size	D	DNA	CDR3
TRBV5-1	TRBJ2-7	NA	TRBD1	TGCGCCAGCAGCGTCGGGACAGGGGAGACCGAGCAGTACTTC	CASSVGTGETEQYF
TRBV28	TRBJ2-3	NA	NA	TGTGCCAGCAGAATAAGCGACCTCGGAAGCACAGATACGCAGTATTTT	CASRISDLGSTDTQYF
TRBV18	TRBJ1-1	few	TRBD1	TGTGCCAGCTCACCTCTACAGGGGCTCGACACTGAAGCTTTCTTT	CASSPLQGLDTEAFF
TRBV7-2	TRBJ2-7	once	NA	TGTGCCAGCAGCTTAAACAGGGTGTACGAGCATTACTTC	CASSLNRVYEHYF
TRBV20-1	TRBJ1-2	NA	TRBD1	TGCAGTGCACTTACAGGGGGCTATGGCTACACCTTC	CSALTGGYGYTF
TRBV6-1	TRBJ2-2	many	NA	TGTGCCAGCAGAGAGAGGTCCCTGTCTGGAGGGGAGCTGTTTTTT	CASRERSLSGGELFF
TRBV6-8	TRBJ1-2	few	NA	TGTGCCAGCAGTTCTCCTTCAGGAGGGAAGGAGGGCTACACCTTC	CASSSPSGGKEGYTF
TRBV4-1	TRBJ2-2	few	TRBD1	TGCGCCAGCAGCCAAGGAGTAGGGGGACAGGGTATCACCGGGGAGCTGTTTTTT	CASSQGVGGQGITGELFF
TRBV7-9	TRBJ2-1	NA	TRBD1	TGTGCCAGCAGCTCCGTGACAGGGGGATTTTGGCAGTTCTTC	CASSSVTGGFWQFF
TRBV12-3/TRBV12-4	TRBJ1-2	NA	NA	TGTGCCAGCAGTTTACTCCAATTGGGCTACACCTTC	CASSLLQLGYTF
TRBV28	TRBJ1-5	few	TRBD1	TGTGCCAGCAGTTTAGGGGTCGGACAGGGACATCAGCCCCAGCATTTT	CASSLGVGQGHQPQHF
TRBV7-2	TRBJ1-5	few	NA	TGTGCCAGCAGCCTTGCTGGGGAGCGGGGTCAGCCCCAGCATTTT	CASSLAGERGQPQHF
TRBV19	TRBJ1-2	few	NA	TGTGCCAGCCGTCCCACGAGAGTTGGCTACACCTTC	CASRPTRVGYTF
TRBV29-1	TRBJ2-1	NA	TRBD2	TGCAGCGTTGACTTCGGGACTAGCGGGTCGGGAGAGCAGTTCTTC	CSVDFGTSGSGEQFF
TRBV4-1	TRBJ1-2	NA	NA	TGCGCCAGCAGCCAAGATTCGCAGGCCCAAAGCTACACCTTC	CASSQDSQAQSYTF
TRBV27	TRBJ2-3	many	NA	TGTGCCAGCAGTTCAGGAAGGGGTAGGGCGCAGTATTTT	CASSSGRGRAQYF
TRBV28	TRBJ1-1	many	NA	TGTGCCAGCAGTTTATCCCGGGCAAACACTGAAGCTTTCTTT	CASSLSRANTEAFF
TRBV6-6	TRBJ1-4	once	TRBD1	TGTGCCAGCAGTGACAGGGGGGGGGCTAATGAAAAACTGTTTTTT	CASSDRGGANEKLFF
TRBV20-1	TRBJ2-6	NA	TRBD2	TGCAGTGCTAGGGCCGGGACTAGCGTCTTGGGTGGGGCCAACGTCCTGACTTTC	CSARAGTSVLGGANVLTF
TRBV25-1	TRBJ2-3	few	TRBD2	TGTGCCAGCAGTGATGGAGGTAGCGGGGGCCTCCTTAGCACAGATACGCAGTATTTT	CASSDGGSGGLLSTDTQYF
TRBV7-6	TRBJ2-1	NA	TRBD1	TGTGCCAGCAGCTTAGTGTTCCTAGGGGGCGATCAGAGGCAGTTCTTC	CASSLVFLGGDQRQFF
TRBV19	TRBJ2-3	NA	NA	TGTGCCAGTACCCTCGGCCTAGCAGGCGATACGCAGTATTTT	CASTLGLAGDTQYF
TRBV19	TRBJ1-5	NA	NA	TGTGCCAGTAACCCCCGGGGAGGATCTAGCAATCAGCCCCAGCATTTT	CASNPRGGSSNQPQHF
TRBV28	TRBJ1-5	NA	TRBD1	TGTGCCAGAGCACTCGGGACAGGGGGCAGACAGCCCCAGCATTTT	CARALGTGGRQPQHF
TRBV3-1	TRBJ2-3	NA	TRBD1	TGTGCCAGCAGCCGACAGACAGGGGGAAATTCAGATACGCAGTATTTT	CASSRQTGGNSDTQYF
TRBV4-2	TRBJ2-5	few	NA	TGTGCCAGCAGCCAAAATACTGTACCTATGACAGATGCCCAAGAGACCCAGTACTTC	CASSQNTVPMTDAQETQYF
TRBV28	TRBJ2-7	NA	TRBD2	TGTGCCAGCAGTCGATCCCTAGCGGGAGGCTACGAGCAGTACTTC	CASSRSLAGGYEQYF
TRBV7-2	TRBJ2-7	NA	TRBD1	TGTGCCAGCAGCCCTCTCGGGGGACAGGGATCCTACGAGCAGTACTTC	CASSPLGGQGSYEQYF
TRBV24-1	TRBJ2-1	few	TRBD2	TGTGCCACCAGTGAAACCGGGACTAGCGGGAGAACTGAGCAGTTCTTC	CATSETGTSGRTEQFF
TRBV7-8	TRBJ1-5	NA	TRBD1	TGTGCCAGCAGCTTATCGGTCTTGGCCGGGACAGGGGTAAATCAGCCCCAGCATTTT	CASSLSVLAGTGVNQPQHF
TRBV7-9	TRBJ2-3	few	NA	TGTGCCAGCAGCTTAGTTTCTCCTACGAGCACAGATACGCAGTATTTT	CASSLVSPTSTDTQYF
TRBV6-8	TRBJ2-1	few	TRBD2	TGTGCCAGCAGGGGTCCTAGGCGGGGGTCAAGGAATGAGCAGTTCTTC	CASRGPRRGSRNEQFF
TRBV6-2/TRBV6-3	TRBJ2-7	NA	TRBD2	TGTGCCAGCAGTTACTCGAAGCGGGAGGACTCCTACGAGCAGTACTTC	CASSYSKREDSYEQYF
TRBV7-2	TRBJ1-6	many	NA	TGTGCCAGCAGCTTAAACCGAACTCCGCCCCTCCACTTT	CASSLNRTPPLHF
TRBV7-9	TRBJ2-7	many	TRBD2	TGTGCCAGCAGCCCTAGCGGGAACCCCTACGAGCAGTACTTC	CASSPSGNPYEQYF
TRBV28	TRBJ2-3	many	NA	TGTGCCACCCGAGCCCCGGGGGGCTATGTGGATACGCAGTATTTT	CATRAPGGYVDTQYF
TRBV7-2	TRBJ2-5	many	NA	TGTGCCAGCAGCATCACGGGACTCTACCAAGAGACCCAGTACTTC	CASSITGLYQETQYF
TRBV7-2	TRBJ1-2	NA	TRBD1	TGTGCCAGCAGCCCGATCTGGACAGGGGGGTATGGCTACACCTTC	CASSPIWTGGYGYTF
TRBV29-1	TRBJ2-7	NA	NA	TGCAGCGTTTCCGGGACACCCTACGAGCAGTACTTC	CSVSGTPYEQYF
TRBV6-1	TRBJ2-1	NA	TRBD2	TGTGCCAGCAGTAGAAGCGGGAGTAGGGGCGGGCACAATGAGCAGTTCTTC	CASSRSGSRGGHNEQFF
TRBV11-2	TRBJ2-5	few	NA	TGTGCCAGCAGCTTCCGGGATCCTCTCCGCGGAGAGACCCAGTACTTC	CASSFRDPLRGETQYF
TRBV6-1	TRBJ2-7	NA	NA	TGTGCCAGCAGGGATTTTACCCTATACGAGCAGTACTTC	CASRDFTLYEQYF
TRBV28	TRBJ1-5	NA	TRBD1	TGTGCCAGCAGCAGACAGGGTACCCACAATCAGCCCCAGCATTTT	CASSRQGTHNQPQHF
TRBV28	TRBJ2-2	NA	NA	TGTGCCAGCAGTTTATCGTGGATCAACACCGGGGAGCTGTTTTTT	CASSLSWINTGELFF
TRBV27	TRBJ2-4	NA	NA	TGTGCCAGCAGTCTGGGGCGATGGGGTGAGGACATTCAGTACTTC	CASSLGRWGEDIQYF
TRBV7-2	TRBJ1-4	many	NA	TGTGCCAGCAGCGAACGGGCCAACGAAAAACTGTTTTTT	CASSERANEKLFF
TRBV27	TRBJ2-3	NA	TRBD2	TGTGCCAGCACCTCTAGCGGGGGGGCCTCTACGCAGTATTTT	CASTSSGGASTQYF
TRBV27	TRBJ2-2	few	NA	TGTGCCAGCAGTTTATTGGGGACGAACACCGGGGAGCTGTTTTTT	CASSLLGTNTGELFF
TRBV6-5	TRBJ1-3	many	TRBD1	TGTGCCAGCAGTTACTCGGGACAGGCCCTCTCTGGAAACACCATATATTTT	CASSYSGQALSGNTIYF
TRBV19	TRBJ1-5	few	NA	TGTGCCAGTAGTATCGTACTCTTTTCGGGCAATCAGCCCCAGCATTTT	CASSIVLFSGNQPQHF
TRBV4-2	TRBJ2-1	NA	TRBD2	TGTGCCAGCAGCCAAAGGACTAGCGGGGGGGCAGTTGAGCAGTTCTTC	CASSQRTSGGAVEQFF
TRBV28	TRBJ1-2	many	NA	TGTGCCAGCAGACACTCGCAGACAGCTGGCTACACCTTC	CASRHSQTAGYTF
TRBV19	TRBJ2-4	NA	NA	TGTGCCAGTAGTATCTATGGGGCAGGGAACATTCAGTACTTC	CASSIYGAGNIQYF
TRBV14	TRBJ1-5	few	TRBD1	TGTGCCAGCAGCCAAGCAGGGGGCGGCAATCAGCCCCAGCATTTT	CASSQAGGGNQPQHF
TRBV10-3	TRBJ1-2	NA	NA	TGTGCCATCAGTGGGCCTACCGGGACGGTCTATGGCTACACCTTC	CAISGPTGTVYGYTF
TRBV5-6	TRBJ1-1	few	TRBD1	TGTGCCAGCAGCTTTGCAGGGGGAGTTGAAGCTTTCTTT	CASSFAGGVEAFF
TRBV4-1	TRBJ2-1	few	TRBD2	TGCGCCAGCAGCCAAGCTATACCGGGACTAGCGAACTACAATGAGCAGTTCTTC	CASSQAIPGLANYNEQFF
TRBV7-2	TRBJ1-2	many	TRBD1	TGTGCCAGCAGCCAGACAGGGGGCAGGAGAGATGGCTACACCTTC	CASSQTGGRRDGYTF
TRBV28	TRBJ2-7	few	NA	TGTGCCAGCAGTTTAGTTGCAGGGAGGGTTACAGGGCGGGAATACGAGCAGTACTTC	CASSLVAGRVTGREYEQYF
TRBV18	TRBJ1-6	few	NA	TGTGCCAGCTCACCGGGCGGGACGGCAAATTCACCCCTCCACTTT	CASSPGGTANSPLHF